A single sample gave rise to the 9 T cell receptor beta chains below, sequenced in a study of Ad26.COV2.S vaccination and SARS-CoV-2 variants. Sequencing used immunoSEQ multiplex PCR; TCRdb keeps in-frame clones, though not all of them. In the table there are hundreds of thousands of clones, more than 70% of which are singletons. Documented treatment: some 20 received Ad26.COV2.S at low or high dose, single or two shots; about five received placebo; per-sample allocation not given. Collection of the samples took place on day 63 after the first injection of vaccine or placebo. Sequencing used peripheral blood, obtained in a trial of Ad26.COV2.S vaccine versus placebo. The receptors were sampled from a person aged 18-60 years who received the Ad26.COV2.S COVID-19 vaccine or a placebo.

This clone showed up just once. CDR3 region: CASSKDGMKDYNEQFF. The CDR3 DNA follows: TGTGCCAGCAGCAAGGACGGGATGAAGGACTACAATGAGCAGTTCTTC. The chain employs TRBV6-2 or TRBV6-3 and TRBJ2-1, with D tentatively TRBD2 (5 bases). V was shortened by 6 bases and J by 3 bases, with 18 bases between the two germline ends. CDR1 MNHEY and CDR2 SVGEGT come from the germline V gene. The CDR3 is 16 residues long.

To note about this clone: Distinct nucleotide sequences in the sample also encode this CDR3. The chain couples TRBV27 to TRBJ2-3; no definite D call. V lost 2 bases and J 3 bases, leaving 9 bases between the germline ends. Germline lookup yields CDR1 MNHEY and CDR2 SMNVEV (reference sequence). CDR3 length: 14 residues. CDR3 DNA sequence: TGTGCCAGCAGTTTAAGCCTAGGTACAGATACGCAGTATTTT. It codes for CASSLSLGTDTQYF.

The gene calls are TRBV5-1 and TRBJ1-4, with no clear D. The CDR3 has 13 amino acids. In germline, CDR1 is SGHRS, CDR2 YFSETQ. Between the trimmed V and J ends, which lost 7 bases and 7 bases, there was a span of 14 bases. This CDR3 is CASSSPGGEKLFF. The CDR3 DNA sequence: TGCGCCAGCTCGAGCCCCGGCGGTGAAAAACTGTTTTTT.

The gene calls are TRBV30 and TRBJ2-3, with 7 bases matching TRBD2. Germline CDR1 GTSNPN, CDR2 SVGIG (reference sequence). The CDR3 spans 17 residues. Unmatched junction bases numbered 9, after V lost 0 bases and J lost 0 bases. In DNA, the CDR3 is TGTGCCTGGAGTGTGGGAGTACGGCGGGAGAGCACAGATACGCAGTATTTT. Its translation is CAWSVGVRRESTDTQYF.

The genes are TRBV4-1 and TRBJ2-5; TRBD2 aligns across 11 bases. Germline CDR1 MGHRA, CDR2 YSYEKL. Trimming took 4 bases from V and 2 from J; bases not matched to a gene: 3. CDR3 length: 15 residues. Here the CDR3 reads CASSLRTSGQETQYF. The CDR3 DNA follows: TGCGCCAGCAGCCTCCGGACTAGCGGGCAAGAGACCCAGTACTTC.

V and J are TRBV3-1 (or the pseudogene TRBV3-2) and TRBJ1-4; no reliable D call. Looked up from germline, CDR1 is LGHDT and CDR2 is YNNKEL (reference sequence). The CDR3 has 13 amino acids. The V end was cut by 4 bases, the J end by 6 bases, with 9 bases between. CDR3 amino acids: CASSLFGDEKLFF. The CDR3 nucleotides are TGTGCCAGCAGCCTATTTGGGGATGAAAAACTGTTTTTT.

This chain uses TRBV18 with TRBJ2-7; weak D call: TRBD1 (6 bases). Deletions cut 2 bases from V and 5 bases from J, with 10 bases between. Germline CDR1 and CDR2: KGHSH and LQKENI. The CDR3 loop spans 13 amino acids. CDR3 residues: CASSPTGPHEQYF. The CDR3, as DNA: TGTGCCAGCTCACCAACAGGGCCCCACGAGCAGTACTTC.

J is TRBJ2-3 and V is TRBV3-1 (or the pseudogene TRBV3-2); 10 positions agree with TRBD2. The V segment lost 5 bases and the J segment 0 bases; nucleotides outside the gene matches: 14. The germline V gene has CDR1 LGHDT and CDR2 YNNKEL (reference sequence). The CDR3 runs 19 residues. The chain's CDR3 is CASSESSGLADPSTDTQYF. Written as DNA, the CDR3 is TGTGCCAGCAGCGAATCCTCCGGACTAGCGGACCCTAGCACAGATACGCAGTATTTT.

This clone was detected only once. V usage is TRBV18 and J usage is TRBJ2-3; 7 bases fit TRBD1. Trimming took 2 bases from V and 6 from J; bases not matched to a gene: 14. Germline CDR1 KGHSH, CDR2 LQKENI. This CDR3 is built from 17 residues. The CDR3 loop reads CASSPLPQTGDGDTQYF. CDR3 coding DNA: TGTGCCAGCTCACCATTACCCCAAACAGGGGACGGGGATACGCAGTATTTT.